A selection of T cell receptor beta chains follows, all from one sample in a study of CD8 T cells in Susac syndrome. From the immunoSEQ multiplex PCR reads, TCRdb called clonotypes with MiXCR, one entry per CDR3 protein. The repertoire holds about 210,000 distinct CDR3 sequences, roughly 94% seen once, with 0.08% to 0.11% in the top ten. Sequencing was done on a sample of CD4+ T cells from PBMCs. These receptors were taken from a human donor in good health. Both conserved end residues are part of each CDR3. A D gene is named only where the DNA matches it firmly.

V gene: TRBV2; D gene: TRBD2; J gene: TRBJ2-2; CDR3 DNA: TGTGCCAGCGAGACGGGGGGGAACACCGGGGAGCTGTTTTTT; CDR3 protein: CASETGGNTGELFF
V gene: TRBV6-6; D gene: NA; J gene: TRBJ1-5; CDR3 DNA: TGTGCCAGCAGTCCGGACGGGAATCAGCCCCAGCATTTT; CDR3 protein: CASSPDGNQPQHF
V gene: TRBV5-6; D gene: NA; J gene: TRBJ2-2; CDR3 DNA: TGTGCCAGCAGCTTACCGCGACATATCAACACCGGGGAGCTGTTTTTT; CDR3 protein: CASSLPRHINTGELFF
V gene: TRBV7-2; D gene: NA; J gene: TRBJ2-6; CDR3 DNA: TGTGCCAGCAGCTTAGTGTTGGCGGCCAACGTCCTGACTTTC; CDR3 protein: CASSLVLAANVLTF
V gene: TRBV9; D gene: NA; J gene: TRBJ2-3; CDR3 DNA: TGTGCCAGCAGCGTTGGACCCCGCAGCACGCAGTATTTT; CDR3 protein: CASSVGPRSTQYF
V gene: TRBV6-2/TRBV6-3; D gene: NA; J gene: TRBJ2-3; CDR3 DNA: TGTGCCAGCAGTTACTTGGATACGCAGTATTTT; CDR3 protein: CASSYLDTQYF
V gene: TRBV20-1; D gene: TRBD2; J gene: TRBJ2-7; CDR3 DNA: TGCAGTGCTAACTCCGGGGCTAGCGGGGGGCCCGAGCAGTACTTC; CDR3 protein: CSANSGASGGPEQYF
V gene: TRBV3-1; D gene: TRBD1; J gene: TRBJ1-2; CDR3 DNA: TGTGCCAGCAGCCAAGGGCCGGGACAGAACTATGGCTACACCTTC; CDR3 protein: CASSQGPGQNYGYTF
V gene: TRBV18; D gene: TRBD1; J gene: TRBJ1-5; CDR3 DNA: TGTGCCAGCTCACGGACAGGGGAAGTGTATCAGCCCCAGCATTTT; CDR3 protein: CASSRTGEVYQPQHF
V gene: TRBV4-3; D gene: TRBD2; J gene: TRBJ2-1; CDR3 DNA: TGCGCCAGCAGCCATTATTTCCAGCGGGGCCTCAATGAGCAGTTCTTC; CDR3 protein: CASSHYFQRGLNEQFF
V gene: TRBV19; D gene: NA; J gene: TRBJ2-5; CDR3 DNA: TGTGCCAGTAGTAGGGACTGGGAGACCCAGTACTTC; CDR3 protein: CASSRDWETQYF
V gene: TRBV20-1; D gene: NA; J gene: TRBJ1-5; CDR3 DNA: TGCAGTGCCAGTCCGCGTAGCAATCAGCCCCAGCATTTT; CDR3 protein: CSASPRSNQPQHF
V gene: TRBV21-1; D gene: NA; J gene: TRBJ1-2; CDR3 DNA: TGTGCCAGCCCAGCGGGGGGCTACACCTTC; CDR3 protein: CASPAGGYTF
V gene: TRBV20-1; D gene: TRBD2; J gene: TRBJ2-1; CDR3 DNA: TGCAGTGCTATCTTAGCGGGGGGCGACATCTCCTACAATGAGCAGTTCTTC; CDR3 protein: CSAILAGGDISYNEQFF
V gene: TRBV29-1; D gene: NA; J gene: TRBJ2-5; CDR3 DNA: TGCAGCGTTGTCAGGGGCGAGACCCAGTACTTC; CDR3 protein: CSVVRGETQYF